This T cell receptor (beta chain) was captured by sequencing in a study of T cell responses to AZD1222 COVID-19 vaccine. As to this clone: Antigen unknown.

Between the trimmed V and J ends, which lost 1 base and 1 base, there was a span of 7 bases. Per the germline V gene, CDR1 is MNHEY and CDR2 is SVGAGI. The CDR3 extends over 14 amino acids. Assay used: immunoSEQ multiplex PCR; TCRdb lists only in-frame clones, some missing. This table has about 180,000 clones, 90% to 95% appearing once. Study findings and constraints: Just 6 or 7 AZD1222 recipients were seropositive at baseline. Receipt of two AZD1222 doses was followed by a rise in Spike-specific TCR breadth and depth. Repertoire sampling happened only post peak T cell response. Nearly half of spike-specific TCRs reportedly target variant regions that are unmutated in the B.1.351 and B.1.1.7 variants.

This sequence was found in an adult who received the MenACWY meningococcal vaccine as a control. This sequence joins TRBV6-5 and TRBJ1-1; maybe TRBD1 (5 bases). The material sequenced was peripheral blood, taken 28 days after the second dose of the MenACWY control vaccine. The CDR3 is CASSYYRSNTEAFF. The DNA for the CDR3 is TGTGCCAGCAGTTACTACAGGTCGAACACTGAAGCTTTCTTT.